Each of the 9 T cell receptor beta chains below was sequenced from the same sample in a study of radiotherapy plus CTLA-4 blockade in lung cancer. Produced via immunoSEQ multiplex PCR; TCRdb's table is partial and in-frame only. In the table there are some 100,000 clones, around 86% of which are singletons. The sample was peripheral blood, taken from a patient treated with radiotherapy plus ipilimumab. The receptors were gathered from a human donor with non-small cell lung cancer that progressed on radiotherapy plus ipilimumab.

The rearrangement uses TRBV4-1 and TRBJ1-5; the D is unclear. V lost 4 bases to trimming and J lost 6 bases, with 10 bases between them. Germline CDR1 is MGHRA and CDR2 is YSYEKL. The CDR3 runs 13 residues. The CDR3 loop is CASSLTLIQPQHF. The DNA for the CDR3 is TGCGCCAGCAGCCTAACCTTAATTCAGCCCCAGCATTTT.

The chain combines TRBV7-9 with TRBJ2-7; 7 nucleotides match TRBD1. This CDR3 contains 15 residues. Germline CDR1 and CDR2: SEHNR and FQNEAQ (reference sequence). V was pared by 3 bases and J by 0 bases, with 5 bases of the junction left unmatched. CDR3 residues: CASSLAGTASYEQYF. The CDR3 nucleotides are TGTGCCAGCAGCTTGGCCGGGACAGCCTCCTACGAGCAGTACTTC.

The table lists this clone with a count of one. This chain uses TRBV27 with TRBJ1-2, with no clear D. The CDR3 has 15 residues. Germline V gene lookup returns CDR1 MNHEY and CDR2 SMNVEV (reference sequence). V lost 5 bases, J lost 0 bases, and 13 bases lay in between. As DNA, the CDR3 is TGTGCCAGCAGTCCGACTCGCGGAGCTAACTATGGCTACACCTTC. Its translation: CASSPTRGANYGYTF.

The chain has TRBV5-8 and TRBJ2-5; TRBD1 matches 10 bases. Germline CDR1 is SGHTS and CDR2 is YDEGEE. V dropped 4 bases and J dropped 5; count of bases not matched to a gene: 8. CDR3 length: 15 amino acids. In DNA form, the CDR3 reads TGTGCCAGCAGCCGCGGGACAGGGGAGAGCGAGACCCAGTACTTC. The encoded protein is CASSRGTGESETQYF.

This clone was seen once. This rearrangement joins TRBV7-2 to TRBJ2-7; 8 nucleotides match TRBD1. This CDR3 contains 14 residues. Germline trimming cut 0 bases from V and 6 bases from J; bases unmatched to any gene: 4. The V gene's germline CDR1 is SGHTA and CDR2 FQGNSA. The CDR3 here is CASSLAQGAGEQYF. DNA for the CDR3: TGTGCCAGCAGCTTAGCCCAGGGGGCTGGCGAGCAGTACTTC.

This chain joins TRBV20-1 and TRBJ1-4; D ambiguous. Trimming removed 4 bases from V and 7 bases from J, with 7 bases in between. The CDR3 runs 11 residues. In germline, CDR1 is DFQATT, CDR2 SNEGSKA (reference sequence). CDR3 DNA sequence: TGCAGTGCTATAAACGGTGAAAAACTGTTTTTT. Its protein product is CSAINGEKLFF.

The chain combines TRBV4-1 with TRBJ2-3; TRBD2 aligns across 9 bases. V lost 0 bases and J lost 4; bases outside the gene matches: 8. CDR1 is MGHRA and CDR2 is YSYEKL in the germline V gene. CDR3 length: 17 residues. The CDR3 bases are TGCGCCAGCAGCCAAGATCGGAGGCGGGGGGGGCCAGATACGCAGTATTTT. This encodes CASSQDRRRGGPDTQYF.

This chain uses TRBV28 with TRBJ2-1, with D possibly TRBD1 on 6 matching bases. CDR1 and CDR2 (germline): MDHEN, SYDVKM. This CDR3 has 16 residues. Trimming cost V 2 bases and J 3 bases, with 14 bases left between them. This chain's CDR3 is CASSLATGRDYNEQFF. CDR3 nucleotides: TGTGCCAGCAGTTTAGCGACAGGACGGGACTACAATGAGCAGTTCTTC.

The chain has TRBV6-5 and TRBJ1-2; 10 bases agree with TRBD1. The CDR3 has 16 amino acids. CDR1 is MNHEY, CDR2 SVGAGI, per germline. The V and J ends lost 2 bases and 5 bases, in that order; junction bases with no gene match: 8. The CDR3 protein is CASSYRPGTGVYGYTF. CDR3 DNA sequence: TGTGCCAGCAGTTACCGACCCGGGACAGGGGTGTATGGCTACACCTTC.